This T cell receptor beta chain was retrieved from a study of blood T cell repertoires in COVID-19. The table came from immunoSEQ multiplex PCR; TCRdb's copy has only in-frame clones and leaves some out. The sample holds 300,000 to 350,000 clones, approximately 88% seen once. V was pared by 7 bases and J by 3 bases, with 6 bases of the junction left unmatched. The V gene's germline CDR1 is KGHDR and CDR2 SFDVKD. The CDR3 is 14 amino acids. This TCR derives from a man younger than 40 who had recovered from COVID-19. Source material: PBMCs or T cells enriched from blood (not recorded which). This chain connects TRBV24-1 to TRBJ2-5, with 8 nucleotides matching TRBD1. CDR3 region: CATRSQGAEETQYF. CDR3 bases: TGTGCCACCAGATCCCAGGGGGCTGAAGAGACCCAGTACTTC.